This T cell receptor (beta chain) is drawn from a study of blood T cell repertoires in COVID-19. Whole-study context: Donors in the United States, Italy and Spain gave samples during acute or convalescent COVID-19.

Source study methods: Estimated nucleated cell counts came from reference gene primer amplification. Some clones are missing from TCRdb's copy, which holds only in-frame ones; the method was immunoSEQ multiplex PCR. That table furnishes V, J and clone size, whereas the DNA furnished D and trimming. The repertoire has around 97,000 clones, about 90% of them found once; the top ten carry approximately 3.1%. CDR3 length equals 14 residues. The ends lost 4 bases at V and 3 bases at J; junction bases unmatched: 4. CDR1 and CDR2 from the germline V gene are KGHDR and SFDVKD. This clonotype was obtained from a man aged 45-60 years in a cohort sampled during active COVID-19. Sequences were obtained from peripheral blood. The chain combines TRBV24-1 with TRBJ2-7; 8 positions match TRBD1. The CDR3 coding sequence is TGTGCCACCAGTGAGACAGGGGATGGCTACGAGCAGTACGTC. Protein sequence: CATSETGDGYEQYV.